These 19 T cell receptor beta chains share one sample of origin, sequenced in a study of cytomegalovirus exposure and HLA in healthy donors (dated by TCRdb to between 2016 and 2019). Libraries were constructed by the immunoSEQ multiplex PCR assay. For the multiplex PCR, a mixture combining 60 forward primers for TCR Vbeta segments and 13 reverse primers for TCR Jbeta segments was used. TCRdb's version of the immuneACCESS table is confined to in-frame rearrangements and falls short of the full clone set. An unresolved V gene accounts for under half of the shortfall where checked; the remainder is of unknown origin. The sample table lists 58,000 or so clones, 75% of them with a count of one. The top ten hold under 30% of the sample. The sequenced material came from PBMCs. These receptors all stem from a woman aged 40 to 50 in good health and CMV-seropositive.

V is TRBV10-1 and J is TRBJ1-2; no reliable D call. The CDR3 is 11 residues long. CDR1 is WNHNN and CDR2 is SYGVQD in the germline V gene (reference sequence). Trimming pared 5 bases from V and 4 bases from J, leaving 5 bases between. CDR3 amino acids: CASSPLYGYTF. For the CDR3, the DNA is TGCGCCAGCAGTCCTCTCTATGGCTACACCTTC.

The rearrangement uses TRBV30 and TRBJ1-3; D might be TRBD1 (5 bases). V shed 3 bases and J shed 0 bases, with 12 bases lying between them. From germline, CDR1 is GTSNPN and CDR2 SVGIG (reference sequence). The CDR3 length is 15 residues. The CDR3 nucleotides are TGTGCCTGGAGCCCAGACAGCCTCTCTGGAAACACCATATATTTT. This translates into CAWSPDSLSGNTIYF. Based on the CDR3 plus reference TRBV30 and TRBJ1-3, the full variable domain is SQTIHQWPATLVQPVGSPLSLECTVEGTSNPNLYWYRQAAGRGLQLLFYSVGIGQISSEVPQNLSASRPQDRQFILSSKKLLLSDSGFYLCAWSPDSLSGNTIYFGEGSWLTVV.

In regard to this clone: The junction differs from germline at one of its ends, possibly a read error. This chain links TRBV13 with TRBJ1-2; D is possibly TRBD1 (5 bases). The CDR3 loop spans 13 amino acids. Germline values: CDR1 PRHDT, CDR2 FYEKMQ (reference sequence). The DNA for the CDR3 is TGCGCCAGCAGCCAAGATTTGGGGCACGGCTACACCTTC. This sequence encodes CASSQDLGHGYTF.

CDR3 sequence reads: CASSGGRSSYEQYF. The CDR3 DNA sequence: TGTGCCAGCAGTGGGGGGAGGAGCTCCTACGAGCAGTACTTC. The chain employs TRBV2 and TRBJ2-5; weak D call: TRBD2 (6 bases). The J call is doubtful: the DNA matches TRBJ2-7 better. CDR1 and CDR2 from the germline V gene are SNHLY and FYNNEI. The CDR3 consists of 14 residues.

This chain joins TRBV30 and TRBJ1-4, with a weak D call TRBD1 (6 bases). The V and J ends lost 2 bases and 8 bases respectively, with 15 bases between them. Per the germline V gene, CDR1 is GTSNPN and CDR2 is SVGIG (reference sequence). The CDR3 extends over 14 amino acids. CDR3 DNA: TGTGCCTGGAGTACAGGGCAGGCAGTCGAAAAACTGTTTTTT. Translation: CAWSTGQAVEKLFF.

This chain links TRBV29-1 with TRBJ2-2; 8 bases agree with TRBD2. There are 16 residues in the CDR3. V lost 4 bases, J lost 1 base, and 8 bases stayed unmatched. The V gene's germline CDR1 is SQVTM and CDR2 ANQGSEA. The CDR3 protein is CSVGRRAGENTGELFF. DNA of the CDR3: TGCAGCGTTGGGCGAAGAGCGGGGGAGAACACCGGGGAGCTGTTTTTT.

The CDR3 bases are TGTGCCAGCAGCTTAGCCGAGGGACTAGCGGGACCGGCAGATACGCAGTATTTT. Encoded protein: CASSLAEGLAGPADTQYF. This chain connects TRBV7-2 to TRBJ2-3; 13 nucleotides align to TRBD2. The germline gives CDR1 SGHTA, CDR2 FQGNSA. The CDR3 length is 18 residues. V lost 0 bases and J lost 4; bases outside the gene matches: 7.

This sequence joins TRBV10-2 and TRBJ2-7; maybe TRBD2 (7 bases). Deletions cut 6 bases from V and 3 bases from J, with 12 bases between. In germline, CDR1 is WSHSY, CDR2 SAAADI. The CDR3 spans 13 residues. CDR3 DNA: TGCGCCAGCAGAGGCGGGGGCGGCTACGAGCAGTACTTC. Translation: CASRGGGGYEQYF.

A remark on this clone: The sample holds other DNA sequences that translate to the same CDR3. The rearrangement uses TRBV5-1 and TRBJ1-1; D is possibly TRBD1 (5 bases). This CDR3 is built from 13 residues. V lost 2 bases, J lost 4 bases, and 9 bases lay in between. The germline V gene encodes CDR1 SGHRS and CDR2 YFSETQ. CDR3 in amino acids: CASSFGGFTEAFF. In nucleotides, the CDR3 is TGCGCCAGCAGCTTCGGGGGGTTCACTGAAGCTTTCTTT. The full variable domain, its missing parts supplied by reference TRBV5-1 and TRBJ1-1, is KAGVTQTPRYLIKTRGQQVTLSCSPISGHRSVSWYQQTPGQGLQFLFEYFSETQRNKGNFPGRFSGRQFSNSRSEMNVSTLELGDSALYLCASSFGGFTEAFFGQGTRLTVV.

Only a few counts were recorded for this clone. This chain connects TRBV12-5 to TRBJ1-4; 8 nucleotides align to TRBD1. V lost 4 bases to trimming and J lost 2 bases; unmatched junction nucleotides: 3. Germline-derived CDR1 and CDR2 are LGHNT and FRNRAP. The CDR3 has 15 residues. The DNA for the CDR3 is TGTGCTAGTGGTTCGGGGGACAGGACTAATGAAAAACTGTTTTTT. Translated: CASGSGDRTNEKLFF.

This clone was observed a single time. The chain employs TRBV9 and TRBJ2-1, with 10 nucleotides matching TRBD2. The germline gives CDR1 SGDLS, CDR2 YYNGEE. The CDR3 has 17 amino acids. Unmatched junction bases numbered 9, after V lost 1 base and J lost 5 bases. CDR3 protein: CASSVPRGSGGDNEQFF. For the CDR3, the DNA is TGTGCCAGCAGCGTACCCAGGGGCAGCGGGGGGGACAATGAGCAGTTCTTC.

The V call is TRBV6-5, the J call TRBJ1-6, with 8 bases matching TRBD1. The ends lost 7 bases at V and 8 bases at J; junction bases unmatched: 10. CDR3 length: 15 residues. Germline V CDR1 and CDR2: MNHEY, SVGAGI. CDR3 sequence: CASKDRGSSDSPLHF. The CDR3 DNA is TGTGCCAGCAAAGACAGGGGCTCATCAGATTCACCCCTCCACTTT.

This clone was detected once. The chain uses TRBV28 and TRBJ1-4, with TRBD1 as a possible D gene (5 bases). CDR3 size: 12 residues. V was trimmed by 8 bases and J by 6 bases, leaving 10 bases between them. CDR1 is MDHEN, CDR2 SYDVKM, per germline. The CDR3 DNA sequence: TGTGCCAGCGGCCCCAGGGATGAAAAACTGTTTTTT. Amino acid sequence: CASGPRDEKLFF.

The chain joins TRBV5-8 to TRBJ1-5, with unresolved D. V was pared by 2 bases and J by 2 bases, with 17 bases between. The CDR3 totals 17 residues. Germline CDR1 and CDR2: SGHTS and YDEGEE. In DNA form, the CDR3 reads TGTGCCAGCAGCTTACTCGATTTTATTAGTGGCAATCAGCCCCAGCATTTT. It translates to CASSLLDFISGNQPQHF.

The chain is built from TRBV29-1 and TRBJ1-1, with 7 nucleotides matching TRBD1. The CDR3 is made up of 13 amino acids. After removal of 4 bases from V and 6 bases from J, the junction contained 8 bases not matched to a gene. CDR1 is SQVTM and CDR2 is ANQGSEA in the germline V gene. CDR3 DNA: TGCAGCGTTGCCCAGGACAGGTTCTCTGAAGCTTTCTTT. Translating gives CSVAQDRFSEAFF.

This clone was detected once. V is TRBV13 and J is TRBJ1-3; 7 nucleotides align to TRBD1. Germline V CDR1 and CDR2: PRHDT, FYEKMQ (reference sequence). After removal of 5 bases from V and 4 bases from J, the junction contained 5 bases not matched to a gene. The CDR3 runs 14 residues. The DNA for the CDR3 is TGTGCCAGCAGCCGCGACAGGGAAGGAAACACCATATATTTT. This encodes CASSRDREGNTIYF.

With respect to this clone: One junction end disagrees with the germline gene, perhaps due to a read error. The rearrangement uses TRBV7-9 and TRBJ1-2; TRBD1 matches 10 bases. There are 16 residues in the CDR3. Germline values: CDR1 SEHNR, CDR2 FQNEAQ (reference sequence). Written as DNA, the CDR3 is TGTTCCAGCAGCCTGACAGGGGGCGTTATGTTCTATGGCTACACCTTC. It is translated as CSSSLTGGVMFYGYTF. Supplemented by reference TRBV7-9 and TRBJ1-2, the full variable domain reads DTGVSQNPRHKITKRGQNVTFRCDPISEHNRLYWYRQTLGQGPEFLTYFQNEAQLEKSRLLSDRFSAERPKGSFSTLEIQRTEQGDSAMYLCSSSLTGGVMFYGYTFGSGTRLTVV.

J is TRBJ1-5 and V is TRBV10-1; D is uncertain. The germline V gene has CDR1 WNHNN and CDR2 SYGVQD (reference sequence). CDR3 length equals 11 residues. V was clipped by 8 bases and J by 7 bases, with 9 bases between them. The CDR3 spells CASQMFQPQHF. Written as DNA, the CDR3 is TGCGCCAGCCAGATGTTCCAGCCCCAGCATTTT.

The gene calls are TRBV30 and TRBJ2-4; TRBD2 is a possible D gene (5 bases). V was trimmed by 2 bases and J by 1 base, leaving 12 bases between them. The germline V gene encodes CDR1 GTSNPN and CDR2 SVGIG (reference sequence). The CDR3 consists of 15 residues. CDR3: CAWSSISGAKNIQYF. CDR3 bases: TGTGCCTGGAGTTCGATCTCGGGGGCCAAAAACATTCAGTACTTC.